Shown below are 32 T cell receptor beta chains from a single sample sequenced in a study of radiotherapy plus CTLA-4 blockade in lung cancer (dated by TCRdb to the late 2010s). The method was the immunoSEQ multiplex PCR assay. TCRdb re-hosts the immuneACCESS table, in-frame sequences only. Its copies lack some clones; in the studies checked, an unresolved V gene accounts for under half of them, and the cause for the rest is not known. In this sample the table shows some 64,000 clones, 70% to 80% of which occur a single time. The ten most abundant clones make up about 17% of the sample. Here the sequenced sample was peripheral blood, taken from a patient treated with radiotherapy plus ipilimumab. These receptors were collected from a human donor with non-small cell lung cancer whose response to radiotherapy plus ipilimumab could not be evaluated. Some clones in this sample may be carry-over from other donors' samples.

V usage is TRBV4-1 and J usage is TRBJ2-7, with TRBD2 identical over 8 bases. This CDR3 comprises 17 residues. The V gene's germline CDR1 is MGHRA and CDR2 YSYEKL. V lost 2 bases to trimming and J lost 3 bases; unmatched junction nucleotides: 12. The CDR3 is CASSQSVSAGGIYEQYF. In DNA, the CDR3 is TGCGCCAGCAGCCAATCCGTCTCGGCGGGGGGCATCTACGAGCAGTACTTC.

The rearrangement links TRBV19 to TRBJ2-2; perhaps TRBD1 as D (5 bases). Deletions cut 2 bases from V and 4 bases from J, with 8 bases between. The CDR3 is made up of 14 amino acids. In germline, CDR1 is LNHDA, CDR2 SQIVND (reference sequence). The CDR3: CASSIQGATGELFF. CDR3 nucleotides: TGTGCCAGTAGTATACAGGGCGCCACCGGGGAGCTGTTTTTT.

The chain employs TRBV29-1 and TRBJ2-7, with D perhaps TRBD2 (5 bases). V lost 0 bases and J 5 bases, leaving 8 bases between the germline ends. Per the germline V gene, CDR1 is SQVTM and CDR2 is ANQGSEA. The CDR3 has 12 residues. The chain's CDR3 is CSVEERAHEQYF. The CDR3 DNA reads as TGCAGCGTTGAAGAGAGGGCTCACGAGCAGTACTTC.

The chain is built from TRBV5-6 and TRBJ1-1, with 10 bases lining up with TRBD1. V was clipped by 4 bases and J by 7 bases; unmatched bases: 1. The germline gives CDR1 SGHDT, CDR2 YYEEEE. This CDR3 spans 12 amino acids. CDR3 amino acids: CASSGTGVEAFF. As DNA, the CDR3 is TGTGCCAGCAGCGGGACAGGGGTTGAAGCTTTCTTT.

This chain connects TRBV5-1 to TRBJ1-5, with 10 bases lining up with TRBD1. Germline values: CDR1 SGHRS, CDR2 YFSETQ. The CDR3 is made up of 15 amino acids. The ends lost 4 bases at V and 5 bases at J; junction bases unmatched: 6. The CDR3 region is CASSRTGGSDQPQHF. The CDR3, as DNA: TGCGCCAGCAGCCGGACAGGGGGAAGCGATCAGCCCCAGCATTTT.

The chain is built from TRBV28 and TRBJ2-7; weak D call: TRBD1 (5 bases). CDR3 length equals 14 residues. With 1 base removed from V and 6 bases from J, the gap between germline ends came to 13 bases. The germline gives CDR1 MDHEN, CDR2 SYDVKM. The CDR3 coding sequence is TGTGCCAGCAGTTTATTGCCGACCCAGGGCGAGCAGTACTTC. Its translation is CASSLLPTQGEQYF.

In nucleotides, the CDR3 is TGTGCCAGCAGTCGCGGGACTCCAGGCGAGCAGTACTTC. Translating it yields CASSRGTPGEQYF. The rearrangement joins TRBV6-5 to TRBJ2-7; D perhaps matches TRBD2 (6 bases). Germline V lookup: CDR1 MNHEY, CDR2 SVGAGI. With 5 bases removed from V and 6 bases from J, the gap between germline ends came to 14 bases. The CDR3 has 13 residues.

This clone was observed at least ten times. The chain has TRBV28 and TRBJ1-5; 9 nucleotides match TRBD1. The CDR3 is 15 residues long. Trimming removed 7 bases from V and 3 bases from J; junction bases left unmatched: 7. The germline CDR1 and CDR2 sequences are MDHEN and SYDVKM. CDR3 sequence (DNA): TGTGCCAGCATCATGGGACAGGGACTCAATCAGCCCCAGCATTTT. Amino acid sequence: CASIMGQGLNQPQHF.

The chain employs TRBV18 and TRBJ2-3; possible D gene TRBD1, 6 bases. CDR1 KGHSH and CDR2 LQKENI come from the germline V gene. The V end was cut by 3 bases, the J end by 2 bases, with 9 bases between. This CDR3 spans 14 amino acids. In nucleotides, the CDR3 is TGTGCCAGCTCACCGTGGACAGCCACAGATACGCAGTATTTT. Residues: CASSPWTATDTQYF.

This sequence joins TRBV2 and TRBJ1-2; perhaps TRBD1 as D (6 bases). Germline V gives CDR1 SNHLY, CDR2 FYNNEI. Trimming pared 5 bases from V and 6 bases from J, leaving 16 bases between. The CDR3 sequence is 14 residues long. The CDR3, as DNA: TGTGCCAGCAGTATTAAGCAGGGGACGGATGGCTACACCTTC. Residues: CASSIKQGTDGYTF.

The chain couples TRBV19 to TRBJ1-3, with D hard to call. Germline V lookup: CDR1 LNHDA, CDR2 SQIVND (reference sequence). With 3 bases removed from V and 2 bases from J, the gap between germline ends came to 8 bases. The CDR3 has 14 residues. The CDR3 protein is CASSIFFPGNTIYF. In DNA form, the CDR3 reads TGTGCCAGTAGTATTTTCTTCCCTGGAAACACCATATATTTT.

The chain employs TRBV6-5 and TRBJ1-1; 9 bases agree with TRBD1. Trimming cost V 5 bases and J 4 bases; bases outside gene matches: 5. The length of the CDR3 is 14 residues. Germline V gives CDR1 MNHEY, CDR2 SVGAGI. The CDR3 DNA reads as TGTGCCAGCAGTGTTGGACAGGGGACCACTGAAGCTTTCTTT. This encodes CASSVGQGTTEAFF.

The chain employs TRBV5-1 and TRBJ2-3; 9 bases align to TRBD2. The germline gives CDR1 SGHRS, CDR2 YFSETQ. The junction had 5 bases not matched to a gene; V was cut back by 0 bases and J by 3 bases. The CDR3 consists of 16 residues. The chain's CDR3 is CASSLGSSGATDTQYF. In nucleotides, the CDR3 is TGCGCCAGCAGCTTGGGGTCTAGCGGGGCAACAGATACGCAGTATTTT.

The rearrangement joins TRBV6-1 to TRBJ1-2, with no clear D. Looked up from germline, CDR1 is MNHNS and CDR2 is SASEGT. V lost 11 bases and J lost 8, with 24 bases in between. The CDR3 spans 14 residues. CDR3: CASAWTERPGGYTF. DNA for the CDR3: TGTGCCTCAGCATGGACGGAACGGCCGGGAGGCTACACCTTC.

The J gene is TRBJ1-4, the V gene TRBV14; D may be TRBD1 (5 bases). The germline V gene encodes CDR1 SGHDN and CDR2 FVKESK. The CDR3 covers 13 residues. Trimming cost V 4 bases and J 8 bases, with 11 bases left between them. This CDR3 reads CASSRFNREKLFF. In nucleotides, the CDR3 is TGTGCCAGCAGCCGATTTAACAGGGAAAAACTGTTTTTT.

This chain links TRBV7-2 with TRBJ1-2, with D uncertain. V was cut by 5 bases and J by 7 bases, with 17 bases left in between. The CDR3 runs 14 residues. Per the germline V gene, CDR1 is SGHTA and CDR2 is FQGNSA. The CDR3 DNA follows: TGTGCCAGCAGCCCCAGGCGTCAAAGCACTGGCTACACCTTC. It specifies CASSPRRQSTGYTF.

The CDR3 region has the DNA TGTGCCACCAGAAGGGACAGGAGTTCCTACGAGCAGTACTTC. Its translation: CATRRDRSSYEQYF. The chain carries TRBV15 and TRBJ2-7; 8 bases agree with TRBD1. V trimming: 6 bases; J trimming: 1 base; junction bases outside the gene matches: 5. Per germline, CDR1 LNHNV and CDR2 YYDKDF (reference sequence). This CDR3 is 14 amino acids long. The full variable domain, rest sourced from reference TRBV15 and TRBJ2-7, is DAMVIQNPRYQVTQFGKPVTLSCSQTLNHNVMYWYQQKSSQAPKLLFHYYDKDFNNEADTPDNFQSRRPNTSFCFLDIRSPGLGDTAMYLCATRRDRSSYEQYFGPGTRLTVT.

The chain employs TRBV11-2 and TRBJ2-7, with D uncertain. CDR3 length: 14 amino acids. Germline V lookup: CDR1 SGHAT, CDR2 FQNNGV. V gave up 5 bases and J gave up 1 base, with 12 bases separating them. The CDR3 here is CASSQQTPSYEQYF. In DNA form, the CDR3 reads TGTGCCAGCAGCCAACAGACGCCTTCCTACGAGCAGTACTTC.

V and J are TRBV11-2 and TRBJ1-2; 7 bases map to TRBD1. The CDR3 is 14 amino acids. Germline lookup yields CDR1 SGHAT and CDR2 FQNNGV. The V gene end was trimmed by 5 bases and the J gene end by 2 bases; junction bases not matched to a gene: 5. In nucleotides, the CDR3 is TGTGCCAGCAGCGTCATGACAGGGAACTATGGCTACACCTTC. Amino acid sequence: CASSVMTGNYGYTF.

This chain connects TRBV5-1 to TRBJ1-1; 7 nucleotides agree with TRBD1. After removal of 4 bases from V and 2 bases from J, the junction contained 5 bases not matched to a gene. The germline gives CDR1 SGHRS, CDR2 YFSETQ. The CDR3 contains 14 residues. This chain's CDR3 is CASSQGVLNTEAFF. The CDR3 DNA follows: TGCGCCAGCAGCCAGGGGGTACTTAACACTGAAGCTTTCTTT.

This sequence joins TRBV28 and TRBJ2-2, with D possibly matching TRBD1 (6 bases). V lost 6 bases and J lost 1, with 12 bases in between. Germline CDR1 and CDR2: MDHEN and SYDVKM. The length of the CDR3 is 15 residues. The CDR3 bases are TGTGCCAGCAGGCTCCCCAGGGGGAACACCGGGGAGCTGTTTTTT. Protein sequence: CASRLPRGNTGELFF.

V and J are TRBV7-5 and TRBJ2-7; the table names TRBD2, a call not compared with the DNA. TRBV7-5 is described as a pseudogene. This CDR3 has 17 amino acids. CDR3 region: CARSTTSPPSSSYEQYF. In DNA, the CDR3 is TGTGCCAGAAGCACCACTAGCCCCCCGAGTAGCTCCTACGAGCAGTACTTC.

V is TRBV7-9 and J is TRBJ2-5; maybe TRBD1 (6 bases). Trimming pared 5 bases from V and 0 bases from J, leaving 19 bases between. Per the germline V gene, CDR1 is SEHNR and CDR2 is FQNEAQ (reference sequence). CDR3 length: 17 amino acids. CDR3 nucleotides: TGTGCCAGCAGCACACTCCTCCGACAGGCTCACCAAGAGACCCAGTACTTC. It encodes CASSTLLRQAHQETQYF.

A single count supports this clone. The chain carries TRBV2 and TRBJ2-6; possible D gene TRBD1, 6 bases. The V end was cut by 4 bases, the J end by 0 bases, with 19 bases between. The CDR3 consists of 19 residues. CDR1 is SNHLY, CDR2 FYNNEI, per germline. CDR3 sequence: CASSGGQGGGLSGANVLTF. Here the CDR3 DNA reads TGTGCCAGCAGTGGCGGTCAGGGTGGGGGCCTCTCTGGGGCCAACGTCCTGACTTTC.

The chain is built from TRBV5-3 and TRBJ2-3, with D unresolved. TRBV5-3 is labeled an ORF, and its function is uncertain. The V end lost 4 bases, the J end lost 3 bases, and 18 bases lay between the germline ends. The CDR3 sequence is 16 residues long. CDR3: CARSVPPSGETDTQYF. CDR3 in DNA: TGTGCCAGAAGCGTGCCCCCCTCCGGTGAGACAGATACGCAGTATTTT.

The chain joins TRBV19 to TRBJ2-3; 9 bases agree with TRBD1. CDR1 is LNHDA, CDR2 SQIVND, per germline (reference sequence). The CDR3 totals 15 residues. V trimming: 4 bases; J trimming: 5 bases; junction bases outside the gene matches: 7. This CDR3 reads CASSTRQGGKDTQYF. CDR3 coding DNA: TGTGCCAGTAGTACCCGACAGGGGGGGAAAGATACGCAGTATTTT.

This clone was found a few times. The CDR3 here is CASSQNGGSEKLFF. The CDR3 bases are TGTGCCAGCTCACAGAACGGGGGTTCTGAAAAACTGTTTTTT. The chain couples TRBV18 to TRBJ1-4; the D gene is possibly TRBD1 (5 bases). Trimming removed 4 bases at V and 7 bases at J, with 13 bases between. Germline lookup yields CDR1 KGHSH and CDR2 LQKENI. This CDR3 contains 14 residues.

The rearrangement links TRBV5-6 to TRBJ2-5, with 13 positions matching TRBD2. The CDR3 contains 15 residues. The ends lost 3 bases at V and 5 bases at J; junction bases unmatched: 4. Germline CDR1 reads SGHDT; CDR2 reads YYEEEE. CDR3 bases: TGTGCCAGCAGCTCCGGGACTAGCGGGGTTGAGACCCAGTACTTC. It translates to CASSSGTSGVETQYF.

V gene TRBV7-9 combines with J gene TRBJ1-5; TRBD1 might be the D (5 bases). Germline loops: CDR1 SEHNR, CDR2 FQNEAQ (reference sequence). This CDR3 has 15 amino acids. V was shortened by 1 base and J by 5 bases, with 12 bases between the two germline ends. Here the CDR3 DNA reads TGTGCCAGCAGCTTAGTTGGGGGGGAGGATCAGCCCCAGCATTTT. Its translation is CASSLVGGEDQPQHF.

The CDR3 is CASSSTGDNSPLHF. The CDR3 DNA follows: TGTGCCAGCAGCTCGACAGGGGATAATTCACCCCTCCACTTT. The chain links TRBV11-2 to TRBJ1-6; 8 bases map to TRBD1. CDR1 is SGHAT, CDR2 FQNNGV, per germline. CDR3 length equals 14 residues. Trimming at V came to 4 bases and at J to 5 bases, leaving 1 base not matched to a gene.

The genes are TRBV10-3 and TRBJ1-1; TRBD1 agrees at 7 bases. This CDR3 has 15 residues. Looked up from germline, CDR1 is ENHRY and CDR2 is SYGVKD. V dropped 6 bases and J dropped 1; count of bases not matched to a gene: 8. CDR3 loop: CAIRTDREPNTEAFF. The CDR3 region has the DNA TGTGCCATCAGGACTGACAGGGAACCGAACACTGAAGCTTTCTTT.

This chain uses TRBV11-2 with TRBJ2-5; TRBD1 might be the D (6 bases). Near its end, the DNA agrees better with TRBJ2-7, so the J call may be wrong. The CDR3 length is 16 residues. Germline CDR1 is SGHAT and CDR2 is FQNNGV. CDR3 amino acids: CASSRAGRGTTYEQYF. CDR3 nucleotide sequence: TGTGCCAGCAGCAGGGCTGGCAGGGGCACTACCTACGAGCAGTACTTC.